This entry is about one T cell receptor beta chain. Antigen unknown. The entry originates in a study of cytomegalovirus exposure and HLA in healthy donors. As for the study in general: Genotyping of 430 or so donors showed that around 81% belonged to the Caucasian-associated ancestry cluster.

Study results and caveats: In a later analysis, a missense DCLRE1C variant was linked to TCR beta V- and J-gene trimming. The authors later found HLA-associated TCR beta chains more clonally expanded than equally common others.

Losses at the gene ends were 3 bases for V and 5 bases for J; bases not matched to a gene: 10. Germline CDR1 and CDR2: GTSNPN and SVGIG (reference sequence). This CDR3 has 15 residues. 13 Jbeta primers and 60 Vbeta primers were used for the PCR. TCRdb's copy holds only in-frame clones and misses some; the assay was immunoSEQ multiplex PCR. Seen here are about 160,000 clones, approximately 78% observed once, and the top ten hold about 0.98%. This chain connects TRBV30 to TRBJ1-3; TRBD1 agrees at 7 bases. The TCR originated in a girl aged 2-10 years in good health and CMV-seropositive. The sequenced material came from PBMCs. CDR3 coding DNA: TGTGCCTGGAGCACCGACAGGGTGGGTAGAAACACCATATATTTT. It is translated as CAWSTDRVGRNTIYF.